The source of this T cell receptor beta chain is a study of blood T cell repertoires in COVID-19 (dated by TCRdb to the early 2020s). Background on the whole study: The collaborator samples originated in the United States, Italy and Spain and spanned the acute and convalescent phases of COVID-19. Sample metadata almost always included a de-identified subject ID, COVID-19 status, age in years and sex. The prospective study material was composed of cDNA or gDNA derived from T cells, B-cell-depleted T cells, or PBMCs. Deeply sampled blood TCRbeta repertoires from subjects exposed to, actively infected with, or recovered from COVID-19 were included in the dataset. The samples were drawn from two sources: the first 160 participants of the ongoing ImmuneRACE study, and approximately 1,300 subjects contributed by 6 global collaborators. Where HLA class I and class II types were available, the types were taken from metadata supplied by the sample provider, not from assay-based typing. A freely available public database, intended as a resource for researchers studying the immune response to SARS-CoV-2, is where the repertoires were released.

In the case of this clone: The specificity of this receptor is unknown. Base quality data are lacking; no much larger clone is found one base away.

TCRbeta CDR3 regions were amplified from genomic DNA using the immunoSEQ Assay, a bias-controlled multiplex PCR. Under the source paper's analysis protocol: The number of nucleated cells in each sample was estimated by amplification of reference gene primers within the assay. To quantify the absolute abundance of each unique TCRbeta CDR3 rearrangement, sequence reads were collapsed and filtered. Productive Simpson clonality was computed per sample as the square root of Simpson's diversity index over productive rearrangements. TCRdb holds this immuneACCESS table with in-frame rearrangements only. Some clones are missing; in checked studies, unresolved V genes explain under half, and the rest has no known cause. That table supplies the V and J calls and clone size; D and trimming were determined from the DNA. This sample is represented by 250,000 to 300,000 clones; roughly 90% of them were singletons. Jointly, the top ten make up 2.3% of the sample.

The germline V gene gives CDR1 as MGHRA and CDR2 as YSYEKL. The CDR3 goes from the cysteine to the phenylalanine over 14 residues. This entry keeps only the CDR3 DNA: 42 bases, framed from base 1. V sheds 2 bases and J sheds 1 base, leaving 8 bases between their ends. Paper-wide results and their limitations: Clinical and demographic metadata were provided uncurated, with the amount varying by source and participant.

Participants in the prospective study were enrolled through a virtual design, were aged about 18 to 89 years, and lived in about two dozen United States geographic areas. In the prospective study, participants were assigned to cohorts based on the clinical history participants reported in a screening survey and a study questionnaire. In the prospective study, mobile phlebotomists collected whole blood, serum and a nasopharyngeal or oropharyngeal swab from each participant. Prospective study participants could optionally give additional blood draws and questionnaires over a roughly two-month period. Before DNA extraction, prospective study blood samples were shipped either frozen or at room temperature.

The receptor was isolated from a woman aged 35 to 49 with acute COVID-19. The specimen was PBMCs or T cells enriched from blood (not recorded which). In this chain, TRBV4-1 is recombined with TRBJ1-1, with the D gene call left open. Here the CDR3 is given as CASSQPRRNTEAFF. The sequence in DNA is TGCGCCAGCAGCCAACCGAGGAGGAACACTGAAGCTTTCTTT.